A single sample gave rise to the 21 T cell receptor beta chains below, sequenced in a study of cytomegalovirus exposure and HLA in healthy donors. Here immunoSEQ multiplex PCR was the method, and the copy in TCRdb shows in-frame clones only, minus some. Of 120,000 to 150,000 clones listed, approximately 90% are singletons. Sequenced input: PBMCs. The receptors originated from a young man in good health and CMV-seropositive.

The V gene is TRBV28, the J gene TRBJ2-6; perhaps TRBD2 as D (5 bases). Germline lookup yields CDR1 MDHEN and CDR2 SYDVKM. The CDR3 runs to 13 residues. Trimming cost V 6 bases and J 4 bases, with 7 bases left between them. The CDR3 protein is CASRQRGANVLTF. In nucleotides, the CDR3 is TGTGCCAGCAGACAGCGGGGGGCCAACGTCCTGACTTTC.

This chain joins TRBV5-6 and TRBJ1-6; 8 positions match TRBD1. Per the germline V gene, CDR1 is SGHDT and CDR2 is YYEEEE. With V trimmed by 2 bases and J by 10 bases, 11 bases remained unmatched. The CDR3 loop spans 16 amino acids. The CDR3 protein is CASSFWQGARGSPLHF. The CDR3 DNA reads TGTGCCAGCAGCTTCTGGCAGGGGGCGAGGGGGTCACCCCTCCACTTT.

With respect to this clone: The junction does not match germline at one end; this may be a read error. The rearrangement links TRBV5-1 to TRBJ1-1; D is uncertain. Germline loops: CDR1 SGHRS, CDR2 YFSETQ. The CDR3 runs 16 residues. CDR3 in DNA: TGTGCCAGCAGCCCCGGCCCCGGAGCAGCCAACACTGAAGCTTTCTTT. Its protein is CASSPGPGAANTEAFF. Full variable domain (rest looked up from reference TRBV5-1 and TRBJ1-1): KAGVTQTPRYLIKTRGQQVTLSCSPISGHRSVSWYQQTPGQGLQFLFEYFSETQRNKGNFPGRFSGRQFSNSRSEMNVSTLELGDSALYLCASSPGPGAANTEAFFGQGTRLTVV.

V gene TRBV7-9 combines with J gene TRBJ2-1; TRBD2 aligns across 13 bases. The CDR3 sequence is 14 residues long. V lost 10 bases, J lost 9 bases, and 9 bases stayed unmatched. Germline V gives CDR1 SEHNR, CDR2 FQNEAQ (reference sequence). CDR3 in DNA: TGTGCCACCAGGACTAGCGGGAGTCCGGGTGAGCAGTTCTTC. Protein sequence: CATRTSGSPGEQFF.

The rearrangement links TRBV2 to TRBJ2-5; TRBD2 matches at 10 bases. V shed 9 bases and J 4 bases; nucleotides not matched to a gene: 17. The CDR3 is 17 residues long. Germline loops: CDR1 SNHLY, CDR2 FYNNEI. This chain's CDR3 is CASSSGGALVYGETQYF. CDR3 in DNA: TGTGCCAGTTCGAGCGGGGGGGCCTTAGTATACGGAGAGACCCAGTACTTC.

The chain employs TRBV9 and TRBJ1-4, with D maybe TRBD1 (5 bases). V was trimmed by 0 bases and J by 8 bases, leaving 14 bases between them. CDR1 is SGDLS and CDR2 is YYNGEE in the germline V gene. The CDR3 spans 15 residues. CDR3 coding DNA: TGTGCCAGCAGCGTAGCTTCAGGGTCTGGGGAAAAACTGTTTTTT. This translates into CASSVASGSGEKLFF.

V and J are TRBV9 and TRBJ2-7; the match to TRBD2 covers 8 bases. CDR3 length equals 14 residues. V lost 1 base and J lost 4; bases outside the gene matches: 4. Germline V lookup: CDR1 SGDLS, CDR2 YYNGEE. In DNA form, the CDR3 reads TGTGCCAGCAGCGTACGGGGGGGATTGTACGAGCAGTACTTC. Amino acid sequence: CASSVRGGLYEQYF.

The genes are TRBV15 and TRBJ2-7, with 10 bases fitting TRBD1. The V segment lost 3 bases and the J segment 4 bases; nucleotides outside the gene matches: 6. The CDR3 loop spans 15 amino acids. Germline V gives CDR1 LNHNV, CDR2 YYDKDF (reference sequence). The DNA for the CDR3 is TGTGCCACCAGCAGGGACAGGGGGAGTGGATACGAGCAGTACTTC. This codes for CATSRDRGSGYEQYF.

The V gene is TRBV11-2, the J gene TRBJ1-2, with D hard to call. The CDR3 extends over 12 amino acids. The ends were cut back, 0 bases at V and 8 bases at J, with 7 bases in the middle. The germline V gene encodes CDR1 SGHAT and CDR2 FQNNGV. The CDR3 sequence is CASSLDVGGYTF. The DNA for the CDR3 is TGTGCCAGCAGCTTAGATGTGGGCGGCTACACCTTC.

The chain combines TRBV6-5 with TRBJ2-3, with D unresolved. Between the trimmed V and J ends, which lost 6 bases and 4 bases, there was a span of 14 bases. The length of the CDR3 is 14 residues. The germline V gene encodes CDR1 MNHEY and CDR2 SVGAGI. The CDR3 here is CASSLMAAADTQYF. In nucleotides, the CDR3 is TGTGCCAGCAGCCTTATGGCGGCCGCAGATACGCAGTATTTT.

V is TRBV19 and J is TRBJ1-6, with D perhaps TRBD1 (5 bases). This CDR3 region has 16 residues. Deletions cut 10 bases from V and 9 bases from J, with 25 bases between. Germline assignment: CDR1 LNHDA and CDR2 SQIVND (reference sequence). In DNA, the CDR3 is TGTGCCACCAGGGAGGATGCTTTAGTTGATCCTTCACCCCTCCACTTT. Amino acid sequence: CATREDALVDPSPLHF.

The V call is TRBV13, the J call TRBJ2-7; TRBD2 agrees at 7 bases. V trimming: 5 bases; J trimming: 7 bases; junction bases outside the gene matches: 11. From germline, CDR1 is PRHDT and CDR2 FYEKMQ (reference sequence). The CDR3 runs 14 residues. CDR3 bases: TGTGCCAGCAGCATAAGGACTAGGGGCAGGGAGCAGTACTTC. As protein: CASSIRTRGREQYF.

The chain employs TRBV5-1 and TRBJ2-7, with 11 bases aligning to TRBD2. The CDR3 runs to 15 residues. Germline V gives CDR1 SGHRS, CDR2 YFSETQ. Trimming at V came to 3 bases and at J to 7 bases, leaving 9 bases not matched to a gene. The CDR3 region has the DNA TGCGCCAGCAGCTCATCCTTAGCGGGAGGGAGGGAGCAGTACTTC. This translates into CASSSSLAGGREQYF. Supplemented by reference TRBV5-1 and TRBJ2-7, the full variable domain reads KAGVTQTPRYLIKTRGQQVTLSCSPISGHRSVSWYQQTPGQGLQFLFEYFSETQRNKGNFPGRFSGRQFSNSRSEMNVSTLELGDSALYLCASSSSLAGGREQYFGPGTRLTVT.

This chain uses TRBV30 with TRBJ1-2, with TRBD1 matching over 8 bases. The CDR3 contains 19 residues. Looked up from germline, CDR1 is GTSNPN and CDR2 is SVGIG (reference sequence). The junction had 22 bases not matched to a gene; V was cut back by 0 bases and J by 7 bases. CDR3 DNA: TGTGCCTGGAGTGTACGTCACCAGGCCAGGGGGCAAGGAGTGAGTGGCTACACCTTC. Encoded protein: CAWSVRHQARGQGVSGYTF. The full variable domain, rest sourced from reference TRBV30 and TRBJ1-2, is SQTIHQWPATLVQPVGSPLSLECTVEGTSNPNLYWYRQAAGRGLQLLFYSVGIGQISSEVPQNLSASRPQDRQFILSSKKLLLSDSGFYLCAWSVRHQARGQGVSGYTFGSGTRLTVV.

This rearrangement joins TRBV6-5 to TRBJ1-5, with 7 bases aligning to TRBD1. From germline, CDR1 is MNHEY and CDR2 SVGAGI. V lost 5 bases, J lost 0 bases, and 4 bases stayed unmatched. This CDR3 spans 15 amino acids. The CDR3 region has the DNA TGTGCCAGCAGTCGAGGGGGCCGTAGCAATCAGCCCCAGCATTTT. This codes for CASSRGGRSNQPQHF.

The chain has TRBV30 and TRBJ2-5; 14 bases are shared with TRBD2. CDR1 GTSNPN and CDR2 SVGIG come from the germline V gene (reference sequence). Trimming removed 0 bases from V and 5 bases from J; junction bases left unmatched: 5. The CDR3 spans 16 residues. CDR3: CAWSVGTSGSRETQYF. In DNA, the CDR3 is TGTGCCTGGAGTGTCGGGACTAGCGGGAGTCGGGAGACCCAGTACTTC.

This clone came up once. Here the CDR3 reads CASQLATTSYNEQFF. The CDR3 DNA reads TGTGCCAGCCAACTAGCAACTACCTCCTACAATGAGCAGTTCTTC. This rearrangement joins TRBV10-3 to TRBJ2-1; D is possibly TRBD2 (6 bases). CDR1 is ENHRY, CDR2 SYGVKD, per germline. The CDR3 has 15 amino acids. Deletions cut 10 bases from V and 0 bases from J, with 16 bases between.

The chain recombines TRBV11-2 with TRBJ1-2; D unresolved. CDR3 length equals 16 residues. V dropped 3 bases and J dropped 1 base, with 15 bases sitting between them. In germline, CDR1 is SGHAT, CDR2 FQNNGV. The CDR3 nucleotides read TGTGCCAGCAGCTTGATAGAGACTCTATTTAACTATGGCTACACCTTC. Its protein is CASSLIETLFNYGYTF. The complete variable domain, with remaining parts taken from reference TRBV11-2 and TRBJ1-2, reads EAGVAQSPRYKIIEKRQSVAFWCNPISGHATLYWYQQILGQGPKLLIQFQNNGVVDDSQLPKDRFSAERLKGVDSTLKIQPAKLEDSAVYLCASSLIETLFNYGYTFGSGTRLTVV.

This clone has a handful of counts. J is TRBJ1-1 and V is TRBV9, with D unresolved. Germline V gene sequence: CDR1 SGDLS, CDR2 YYNGEE. V was clipped by 4 bases and J by 1 base, with 11 bases between them. The CDR3 contains 14 residues. This CDR3 is CASSTRQANTEAFF. The CDR3 DNA reads TGTGCCAGCAGCACCCGCCAGGCGAACACTGAAGCTTTCTTT.

The J gene is TRBJ1-1, the V gene TRBV30, with 11 nucleotides matching TRBD1. This CDR3 contains 15 residues. Trimming at V came to 0 bases and at J to 4 bases, leaving 4 bases not matched to a gene. Germline CDR1 GTSNPN, CDR2 SVGIG (reference sequence). The CDR3 sequence is CAWSVRGQGGTEAFF. The CDR3, as DNA: TGTGCCTGGAGTGTAAGGGGACAGGGGGGCACTGAAGCTTTCTTT.

Only one count was recorded for this clone. The gene calls are TRBV6-1 and TRBJ1-4; D may be TRBD1 (5 bases). The V end was cut by 5 bases, the J end by 4 bases, with 11 bases between. CDR1 is MNHNS, CDR2 SASEGT, per germline. This CDR3 comprises 14 residues. CDR3 in DNA: TGTGCCAGCAGTTTGACAGTCAGTAATGAAAAACTGTTTTTT. Its protein is CASSLTVSNEKLFF.